This T cell receptor beta chain was sequenced in a study of blood T cell repertoires in COVID-19. Study context: The study drew acute and convalescent COVID-19 samples from the United States, Italy and Spain. PBMCs, B-cell-depleted T cells, or T cells provided the cDNA or gDNA that made up the material.

Germline CDR1 reads LGHNA; CDR2 reads YNFKEQ. The CDR3 runs to 14 residues. This clone was observed a handful of times. The junction does not match germline at one end; this may be a read error. Libraries were prepared by immunoSEQ multiplex PCR; TCRdb keeps only in-frame clonotypes and omits some of them. The sample consists of tens of thousands of clones, less than 85% of them appearing once. J is TRBJ2-7 and V is TRBV4-2; D might be TRBD2 (6 bases). Sequenced material: peripheral blood. This TCR came from a man aged 45-60 years with active COVID-19. The CDR3 coding sequence is TGTGCCAGCAGCCAAGGGGGGGACTCCTTCGAGCAGTACTTC. Translating it yields CASSQGGDSFEQYF.